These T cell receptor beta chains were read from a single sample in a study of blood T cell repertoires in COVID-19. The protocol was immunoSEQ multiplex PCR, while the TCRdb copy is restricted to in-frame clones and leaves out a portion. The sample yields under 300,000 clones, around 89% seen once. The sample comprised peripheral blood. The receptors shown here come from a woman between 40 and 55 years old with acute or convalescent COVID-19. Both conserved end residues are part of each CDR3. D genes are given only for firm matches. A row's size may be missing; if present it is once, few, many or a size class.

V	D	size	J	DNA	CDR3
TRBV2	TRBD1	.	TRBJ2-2	TGTGCCAGCAGCCCCGACAGGGCCACCGGGGAGCTGTTTTTT	CASSPDRATGELFF
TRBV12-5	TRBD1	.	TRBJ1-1	TGTGCTAGTGGTCCCGGGACAGCGAACACTGAAGCTTTCTTT	CASGPGTANTEAFF
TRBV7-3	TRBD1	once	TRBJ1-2	TGTGCCAGCAGCTGGACAGGGGGCCCCGCCCTTCACTATGGCTACACCTTC	CASSWTGGPALHYGYTF
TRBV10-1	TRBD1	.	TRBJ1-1	TGCGCCAGCAGCACCGGGACAGGGGAAGCTTTCTTT	CASSTGTGEAFF
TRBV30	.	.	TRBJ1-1	TGTGCCTGGAGTGTTGCGGGCACTGAAGCTTTCTTT	CAWSVAGTEAFF
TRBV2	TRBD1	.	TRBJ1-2	TGTGCCAGCAGTGACCTGTCTGGACAGGGGTATGGCTACACCTTC	CASSDLSGQGYGYTF
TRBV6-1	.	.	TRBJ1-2	TGTGCCAGCAGTGAATCTGGCGCAGCGAGGGATGGCTACACCTTC	CASSESGAARDGYTF
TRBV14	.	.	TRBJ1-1	TGTGCCAGCAGCCTCAGGAAGGAGAACACTGAAGCTTTCTTT	CASSLRKENTEAFF
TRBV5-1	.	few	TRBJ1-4	TGCGCCAGCAGCTCGCAGGCGCGTGGGACTAATGAAAAACTGTTTTTT	CASSSQARGTNEKLFF
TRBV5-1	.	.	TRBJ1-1	TGCGCCAGCAGCTTGGCCGCAGGGGTGGGGACTGAAGCTTTCTTT	CASSLAAGVGTEAFF
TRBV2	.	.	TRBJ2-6	TGTGCCAGCAGTGAAGACGCAGGGGCTGGGGCCAACGTCCTGACTTTC	CASSEDAGAGANVLTF
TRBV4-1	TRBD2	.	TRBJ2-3	TGCGCCAGCTCAGCGGGGGGGCTCGATGGGGATACGCAGTATTTT	CASSAGGLDGDTQYF
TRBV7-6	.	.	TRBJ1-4	TGTGCCAGCAGCTTAGGTGCGCAGGCCTTACGGGAAAAACTGTTTTTT	CASSLGAQALREKLFF
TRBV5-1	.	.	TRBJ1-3	TGCGCCAGCAGCTTGGGCCCCCCCGGGACTACCATCGACACCATATATTTT	CASSLGPPGTTIDTIYF
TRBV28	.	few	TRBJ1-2	TGTGCCAGCAGTCCACGCGGGACGTCCTATGGCTACACCTTC	CASSPRGTSYGYTF
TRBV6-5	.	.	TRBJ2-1	TGTGCCAGCAGTTCAGACTCCAACGCCAACAATGAGCAGTTCTTC	CASSSDSNANNEQFF
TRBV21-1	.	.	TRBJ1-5	TGTGCCAGCAGCAACCCCCCGGGACAGGGGGCGTTTGACAGCAATCAGCCCCAGCATTTT	CASSNPPGQGAFDSNQPQHF
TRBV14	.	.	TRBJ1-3	TGTGCCAGCACCACACCCGGGGGGTGGGGAAACACCATATATTTT	CASTTPGGWGNTIYF
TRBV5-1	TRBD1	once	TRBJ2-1	TGCGCCAGCAGCTTGGTGTCCTACAGGGGCGGTGAGCAGTTCTTC	CASSLVSYRGGEQFF
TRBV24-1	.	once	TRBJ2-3	TGTGCCACCAGTGATTTAGCCAGCGGTGTAGATACGCAGTATTTT	CATSDLASGVDTQYF
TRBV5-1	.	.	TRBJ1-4	TGCGCCAGCAGCCCCCCGGGGGTGGCGGGTGAAAAACTGTTTTTT	CASSPPGVAGEKLFF
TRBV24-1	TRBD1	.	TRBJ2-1	TGTGCCACCAGTGATCTTGGGACAGGGGGAGGGAATGAGCAGTTCTTC	CATSDLGTGGGNEQFF
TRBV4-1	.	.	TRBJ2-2	TGCGCCAGCAGCCAAGAGGAGGGCGGGGAGCTGTTTTTT	CASSQEEGGELFF
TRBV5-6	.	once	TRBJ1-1	TGTGCCAGCAGCTTGGCAGGGGCTATGAACACTGAAGCTTTCTTT	CASSLAGAMNTEAFF
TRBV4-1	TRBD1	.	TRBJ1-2	TGCGCCAGCAGACGTACAGGGGGCTATGGCTACACCTTC	CASRRTGGYGYTF
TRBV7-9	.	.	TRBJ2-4	TGTGCCAGCAGCCGACTAGTAGCCAAAAACATTCAGTACTTC	CASSRLVAKNIQYF
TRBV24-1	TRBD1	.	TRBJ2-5	TGTGCCACCAGTGACACCGGGACAGGGGCGGGCCAAGAGACCCAGTACTTC	CATSDTGTGAGQETQYF
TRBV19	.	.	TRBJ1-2	TGTGCCAGTAGTATAAACAGGGCCTATGGCTACACCTTC	CASSINRAYGYTF
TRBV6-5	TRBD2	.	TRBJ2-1	TGTGCCAGCAGTTCCCTACTAGCGATTTCCTACAATGAGCAGTTCTTC	CASSSLLAISYNEQFF
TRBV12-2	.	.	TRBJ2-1	TGTGCAAGTCGCTTAGCGCAGGGCAGGGAAGGTGAGCAGTTCTTC	CASRLAQGREGEQFF
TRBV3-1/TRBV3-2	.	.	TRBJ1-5	TGTGCCAGCAGCCAGAGTAAATCGGACTTAACTTTCAATCAGCCCCAGCATTTT	CASSQSKSDLTFNQPQHF
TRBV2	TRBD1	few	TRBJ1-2	TGTGCACTGAGGACAGGCGGCTATGGCTACACCTTC	CALRTGGYGYTF
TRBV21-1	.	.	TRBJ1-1	TGTGCCAGCAACGGGGGGACTGAAGCTTTCTTT	CASNGGTEAFF
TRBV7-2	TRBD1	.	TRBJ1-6	TGTGCCAGCAGCCTCCAGGGGGCTGCGGATTCACCCCTCCACTTT	CASSLQGAADSPLHF
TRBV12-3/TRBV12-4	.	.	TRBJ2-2	TGTGCCAGCAGCAAGAACACCGGGGAGCTGTTTTTT	CASSKNTGELFF
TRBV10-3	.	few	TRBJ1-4	TGTGCCACCTTCCCCGGGACTGGCACAGCAGATGGTGAAAAACTGTTTTTT	CATFPGTGTADGEKLFF
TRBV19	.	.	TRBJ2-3	TGTGCCAGTAGTATTGGGCCCCAAGATACGCAGTATTTT	CASSIGPQDTQYF
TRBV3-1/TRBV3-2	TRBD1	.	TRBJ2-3	TGTGCCAGCAGCCTGGGACAGGGAAGCTCAGATACGCAGTATTTT	CASSLGQGSSDTQYF
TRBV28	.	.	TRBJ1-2	TGTGCCAGCAGTTCTCTACAGGGTTATAGCTATGGCTACACCTTC	CASSSLQGYSYGYTF
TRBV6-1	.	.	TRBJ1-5	TGTGCCAGCAGTTATTCTGAACGGAATCAGCCCCAGCATTTT	CASSYSERNQPQHF
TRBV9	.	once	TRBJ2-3	TGTGCCAGCAGCAAGAGCCTTAGTCTCACAGATACGCAGTATTTT	CASSKSLSLTDTQYF
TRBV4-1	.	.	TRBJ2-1	TGCGCCAGCAGCCAAGAATCCCCACTGAGCTCCTACAATGAGCAGTTCTTC	CASSQESPLSSYNEQFF